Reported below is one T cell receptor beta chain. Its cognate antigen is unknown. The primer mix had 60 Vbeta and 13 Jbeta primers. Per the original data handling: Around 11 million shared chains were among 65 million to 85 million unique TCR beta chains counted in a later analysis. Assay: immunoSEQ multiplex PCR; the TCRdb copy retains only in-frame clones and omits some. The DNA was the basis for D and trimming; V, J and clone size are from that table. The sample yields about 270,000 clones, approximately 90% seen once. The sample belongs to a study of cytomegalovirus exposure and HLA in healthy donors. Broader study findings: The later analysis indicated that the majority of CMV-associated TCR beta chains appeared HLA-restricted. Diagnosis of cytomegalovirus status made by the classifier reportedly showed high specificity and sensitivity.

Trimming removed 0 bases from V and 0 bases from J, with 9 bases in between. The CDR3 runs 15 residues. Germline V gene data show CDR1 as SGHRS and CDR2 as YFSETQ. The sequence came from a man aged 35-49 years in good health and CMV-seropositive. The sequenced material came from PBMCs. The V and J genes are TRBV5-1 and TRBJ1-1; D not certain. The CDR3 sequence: CASSLAGSLNTEAFF. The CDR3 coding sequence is TGCGCCAGCAGCTTGGCAGGCAGTTTGAACACTGAAGCTTTCTTT.